Following are 21 T cell receptor beta chains from one sample sequenced in a study of sequential checkpoint blockade in melanoma. Sequencing used immunoSEQ multiplex PCR; TCRdb keeps in-frame clones, though not all of them. The table includes 30,000 to 45,000 clones, approximately 90% detected once. The treatment: randomized to nivolumab then ipilimumab (arm A) or the reverse (arm B). The sequenced sample was CD8+ T cells sorted from blood (inferred from file names), obtained from a patient given nivolumab and ipilimumab in sequence. Every receptor here comes from a human donor with melanoma.

The CDR3 loop is CASSPDRLRSTDTQYF. The CDR3 DNA follows: TGTGCCAGTAGTCCGGACAGGTTGAGGAGCACAGATACGCAGTATTTT. V gene TRBV19 combines with J gene TRBJ2-3; 7 bases are a match to TRBD1. CDR3 length: 16 amino acids. Losses at the gene ends were 5 bases for V and 0 bases for J; bases not matched to a gene: 8. Germline lookup yields CDR1 LNHDA and CDR2 SQIVND (reference sequence).

This clone was recorded once. The J gene is TRBJ1-1, the V gene TRBV5-6, with 7 bases identical to TRBD1. J gave up 3 bases and V 0 bases, and 2 bases lay outside the gene matches. CDR1 is SGHDT, CDR2 YYEEEE, per germline. The CDR3 length is 14 residues. The CDR3 sequence: CASSLGDSYTEAFF. In DNA, the CDR3 is TGTGCCAGCAGCTTGGGGGACAGCTACACTGAAGCTTTCTTT.

The chain is built from TRBV27 and TRBJ1-4; 7 nucleotides line up with TRBD1. This CDR3 is 16 amino acids long. Per germline, CDR1 MNHEY and CDR2 SMNVEV (reference sequence). V was clipped by 8 bases and J by 10 bases; unmatched bases: 19. CDR3 bases: TGTGCCAGCGGGCTACCCGGACAGGCATTAATTGGAAAACTGTTTTTT. This translates into CASGLPGQALIGKLFF.

V usage is TRBV4-3 and J usage is TRBJ2-2; D perhaps matches TRBD1 (5 bases). V shed 2 bases and J shed 3 bases, with 10 bases lying between them. This CDR3 comprises 15 residues. CDR1 is LGHNA, CDR2 YSLEER, per germline. CDR3 nucleotide sequence: TGCGCCAGCAGCCAACGAATAGGGGACACCGGGGAGCTGTTTTTT. Protein sequence: CASSQRIGDTGELFF.

The rearrangement uses TRBV6-1 and TRBJ1-3; D gene ambiguous. Trimming removed 4 bases from V and 0 bases from J, with 13 bases in between. Per the germline V gene, CDR1 is MNHNS and CDR2 is SASEGT. This CDR3 comprises 16 residues. CDR3 amino acids: CASSVFDRHSGNTIYF. The DNA for the CDR3 is TGTGCCAGCAGTGTTTTCGACCGACACTCTGGAAACACCATATATTTT.

The V call is TRBV12-5, the J call TRBJ1-5; maybe TRBD1 (5 bases). The CDR3 totals 17 residues. Trimming stripped 5 bases from V and 2 bases from J, with 19 bases between. Per germline, CDR1 LGHNT and CDR2 FRNRAP. CDR3 coding DNA: TGTGCTAGTGGTCCCACAAGAGGAGGGGCGGGCAATCAGCCCCAGCATTTT. Its protein product is CASGPTRGGAGNQPQHF. Full variable domain (rest looked up from reference TRBV12-5 and TRBJ1-5): DARVTQTPRHKVTEMGQEVTMRCQPILGHNTVFWYRQTMMQGLELLAYFRNRAPLDDSGMPKDRFSAEMPDATLATLKIQPSEPRDSAVYFCASGPTRGGAGNQPQHFGDGTRLSIL.

The chain links TRBV27 to TRBJ2-3; 9 bases match TRBD1. There are 15 residues in the CDR3. The germline gives CDR1 MNHEY, CDR2 SMNVEV (reference sequence). V dropped 2 bases and J dropped 3; count of bases not matched to a gene: 3. The CDR3 nucleotides read TGTGCCAGCAGTTTAGGGGACAGGGCTACAGATACGCAGTATTTT. Residues: CASSLGDRATDTQYF.

This chain connects TRBV29-1 to TRBJ2-5, with 10 bases lining up with TRBD2. The germline V gene encodes CDR1 SQVTM and CDR2 ANQGSEA. CDR3 size: 14 residues. V lost 6 bases and J lost 2; bases outside the gene matches: 6. CDR3 bases: TGCAGCGTAAATGAGCGGGAGGGGCAAGAGACCCAGTACTTC. Protein sequence: CSVNEREGQETQYF.

V is TRBV4-1 and J is TRBJ2-1; 9 bases line up with TRBD1. J was trimmed by 9 bases and V by 2 bases; bases with no gene match: 5. CDR3 size: 14 residues. Germline V lookup: CDR1 MGHRA, CDR2 YSYEKL. The CDR3: CASSQQTGGGEQFF. The CDR3 nucleotides are TGCGCCAGCAGCCAACAAACAGGGGGCGGTGAGCAGTTCTTC.

The rearrangement joins TRBV11-2 to TRBJ2-3; 8 bases line up with TRBD2. From germline, CDR1 is SGHAT and CDR2 FQNNGV. V trimming: 5 bases; J trimming: 5 bases; junction bases outside the gene matches: 15. The CDR3 totals 17 residues. The CDR3 bases are TGTGCCAGCAGCCAAACACGGTGGGCGGGAGGAGGAGATACGCAGTATTTT. It translates to CASSQTRWAGGGDTQYF.

The J gene is TRBJ2-5, the V gene TRBV13; no definite D call. V shed 5 bases and J shed 5 bases, with 6 bases lying between them. Germline loops: CDR1 PRHDT, CDR2 FYEKMQ (reference sequence). The CDR3 runs 11 residues. This chain's CDR3 is CASSVGETQYF. CDR3 sequence (DNA): TGTGCCAGCAGCGTCGGGGAGACCCAGTACTTC.

The CDR3 DNA sequence: TGTGCCAGTAGTGTTACAGGGGGCCTATACGAGCAGTACTTC. Residues: CASSVTGGLYEQYF. The chain joins TRBV19 to TRBJ2-7, with 9 bases aligning to TRBD1. CDR1 LNHDA and CDR2 SQIVND come from the germline V gene (reference sequence). J gave up 4 bases and V 5 bases, and 6 bases lay outside the gene matches. CDR3 length equals 14 residues.

The chain recombines TRBV18 with TRBJ2-3; 11 nucleotides align to TRBD2. Trimming removed 4 bases from V and 1 base from J; junction bases left unmatched: 7. Germline V lookup: CDR1 KGHSH, CDR2 LQKENI. The CDR3 covers 17 residues. CDR3 in DNA: TGTGCCAGCTCACGGGGGGGGACTAGCGGACGCACAGATACGCAGTATTTT. Protein product: CASSRGGTSGRTDTQYF. The full variable domain, its missing parts supplied by reference TRBV18 and TRBJ2-3, is NAGVMQNPRHLVRRRGQEARLRCSPMKGHSHVYWYRQLPEEGLKFMVYLQKENIIDESGMPKERFSAEFPKEGPSILRIQQVVRGDSAAYFCASSRGGTSGRTDTQYFGPGTRLTVL.

J is TRBJ2-3 and V is TRBV27, with a tentative D call TRBD2 (6 bases). This CDR3 is built from 15 residues. Germline assignment: CDR1 MNHEY and CDR2 SMNVEV (reference sequence). The CDR3 nucleotides read TGTGGAAGCGCCGAGGCTAGCGCTAGCACAGATACGCAGTATTTT. It translates to CGSAEASASTDTQYF.

The genes are TRBV10-1 and TRBJ2-1, with 13 bases identical to TRBD2. The CDR3 runs to 16 residues. The germline V gene encodes CDR1 WNHNN and CDR2 SYGVQD (reference sequence). With V trimmed by 3 bases and J by 4 bases, 3 bases remained unmatched. The chain's CDR3 is CASSEPGLAGYNEQFF. In nucleotides, the CDR3 is TGCGCCAGCAGTGAACCGGGACTAGCGGGATACAATGAGCAGTTCTTC.

The chain employs TRBV29-1 and TRBJ2-7, with TRBD2 identical over 9 bases. Germline V gives CDR1 SQVTM, CDR2 ANQGSEA. V lost 7 bases and J lost 3; bases outside the gene matches: 22. There are 18 residues in the CDR3. CDR3 loop: CSAPPPCAGGHGGYEQYV. DNA of the CDR3: TGCAGCGCCCCTCCCCCTTGTGCGGGAGGGCACGGCGGCTACGAGCAGTACGTC.

As to this clone: As the CDR3 is not closed by the conserved phenylalanine or tryptophan, this likely results from a read error. The V gene is TRBV4-1, the J gene TRBJ1-1, with TRBD1 matching over 7 bases. J lost 6 bases, V lost 3 bases, and 7 bases had no gene match. This CDR3 comprises 14 residues. Per germline, CDR1 MGHRA and CDR2 YSYEKL. CDR3: CASSHTDRAPEAFL. The CDR3 nucleotides read TGCGCCAGCAGCCATACCGACAGGGCCCCTGAAGCTTTCCTT.

The V gene is TRBV6-1, the J gene TRBJ1-2; perhaps TRBD1 as D (5 bases). Between the trimmed V and J ends, which lost 2 bases and 7 bases, there was a span of 11 bases. This CDR3 comprises 13 residues. Germline CDR1 MNHNS, CDR2 SASEGT. CDR3 sequence: CASSEWQGGGYTF. The CDR3 DNA reads TGTGCCAGCAGTGAATGGCAGGGTGGTGGCTACACCTTC.

V usage is TRBV5-1 and J usage is TRBJ2-2, with 9 bases matching TRBD1. Germline CDR1 is SGHRS and CDR2 is YFSETQ. V lost 1 base, J lost 3 bases, and 7 bases stayed unmatched. The CDR3 is made up of 17 amino acids. The CDR3 DNA follows: TGCGCCAGCAGCTTGAATACAGGGGGCGCACACACCGGGGAGCTGTTTTTT. Protein sequence: CASSLNTGGAHTGELFF.

V gene TRBV11-2 combines with J gene TRBJ2-3, with TRBD2 matching over 11 bases. V was clipped by 5 bases and J by 4 bases; unmatched bases: 8. This CDR3 region has 16 residues. Germline CDR1 reads SGHAT; CDR2 reads FQNNGV. The CDR3 DNA reads as TGTGCCAGCAGCGCCTTAGCGGGAGGGTTGGCAGATACGCAGTATTTT. Its protein product is CASSALAGGLADTQYF.

The chain links TRBV29-1 to TRBJ2-2, with D maybe TRBD1 (5 bases). This CDR3 contains 11 residues. Germline CDR1 and CDR2: SQVTM and ANQGSEA. V gave up 6 bases and J gave up 6 bases, with 8 bases separating them. This chain's CDR3 is CSVVGAGELFF. CDR3 coding DNA: TGCAGCGTCGTAGGGGCCGGGGAGCTGTTTTTT.